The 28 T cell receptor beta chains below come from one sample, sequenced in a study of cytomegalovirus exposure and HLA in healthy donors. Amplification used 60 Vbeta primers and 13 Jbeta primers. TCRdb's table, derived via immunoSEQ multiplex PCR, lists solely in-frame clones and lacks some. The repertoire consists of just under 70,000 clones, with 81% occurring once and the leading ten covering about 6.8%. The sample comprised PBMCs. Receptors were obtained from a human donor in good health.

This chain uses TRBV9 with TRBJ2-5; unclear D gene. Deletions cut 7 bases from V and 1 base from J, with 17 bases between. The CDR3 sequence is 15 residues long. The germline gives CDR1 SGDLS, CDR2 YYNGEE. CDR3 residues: CASSPAERSQETQYF. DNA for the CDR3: TGTGCCAGCTCCCCGGCGGAACGGAGCCAAGAGACCCAGTACTTC.

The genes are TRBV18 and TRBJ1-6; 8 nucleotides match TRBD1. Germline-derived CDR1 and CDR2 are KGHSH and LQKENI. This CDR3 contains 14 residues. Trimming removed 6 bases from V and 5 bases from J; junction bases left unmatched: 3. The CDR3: CASSGQGNNSPLHF. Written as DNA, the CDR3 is TGTGCCAGCTCCGGACAGGGAAATAATTCACCCCTCCACTTT.

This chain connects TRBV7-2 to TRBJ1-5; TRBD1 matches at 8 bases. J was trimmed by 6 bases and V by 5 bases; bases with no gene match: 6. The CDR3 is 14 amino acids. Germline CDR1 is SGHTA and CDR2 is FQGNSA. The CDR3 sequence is CASSVQGVAQPQHF. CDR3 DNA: TGTGCCAGCAGCGTACAGGGGGTGGCTCAGCCCCAGCATTTT.

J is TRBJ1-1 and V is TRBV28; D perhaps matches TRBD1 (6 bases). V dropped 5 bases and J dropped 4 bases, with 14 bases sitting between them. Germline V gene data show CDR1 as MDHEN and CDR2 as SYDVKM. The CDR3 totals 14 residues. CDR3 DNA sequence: TGTGCCAGCAGTCCACAGGGACGGGGCACTGAAGCTTTCTTT. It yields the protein CASSPQGRGTEAFF.

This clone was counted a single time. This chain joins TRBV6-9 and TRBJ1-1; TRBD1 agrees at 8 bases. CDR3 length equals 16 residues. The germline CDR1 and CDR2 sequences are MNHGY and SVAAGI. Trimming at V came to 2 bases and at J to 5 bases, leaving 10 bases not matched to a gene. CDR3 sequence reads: CASSYHQGAVRTEAFF. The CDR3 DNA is TGTGCCAGCAGTTATCACCAGGGGGCTGTACGAACTGAAGCTTTCTTT.

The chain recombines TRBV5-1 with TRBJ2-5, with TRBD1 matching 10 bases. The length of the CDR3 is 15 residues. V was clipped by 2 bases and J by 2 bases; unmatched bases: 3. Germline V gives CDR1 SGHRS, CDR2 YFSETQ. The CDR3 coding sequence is TGCGCCAGCAGCTTTCGGACAGGGGGGCAAGAGACCCAGTACTTC. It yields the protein CASSFRTGGQETQYF.

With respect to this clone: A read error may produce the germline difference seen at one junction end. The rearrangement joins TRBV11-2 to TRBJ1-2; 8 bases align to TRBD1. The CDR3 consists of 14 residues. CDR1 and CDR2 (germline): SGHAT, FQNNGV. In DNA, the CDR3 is TGTGCCAGCAGCCTAGACAGGGGATTCTATGGCTACACCTTC. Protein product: CASSLDRGFYGYTF.

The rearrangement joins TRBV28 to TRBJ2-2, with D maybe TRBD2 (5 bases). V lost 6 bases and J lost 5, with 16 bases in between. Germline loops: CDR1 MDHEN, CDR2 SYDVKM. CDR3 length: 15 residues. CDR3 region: CASSSGLEITGELFF. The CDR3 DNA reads TGTGCCAGCAGCTCCGGACTGGAAATAACCGGGGAGCTGTTTTTT.

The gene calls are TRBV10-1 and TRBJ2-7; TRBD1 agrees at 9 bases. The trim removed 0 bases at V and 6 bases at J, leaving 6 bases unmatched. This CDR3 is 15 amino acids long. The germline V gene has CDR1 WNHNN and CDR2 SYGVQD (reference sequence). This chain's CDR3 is CASSESGTGSVEQYF. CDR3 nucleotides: TGCGCCAGCAGTGAGTCGGGGACAGGGTCTGTCGAGCAGTACTTC.

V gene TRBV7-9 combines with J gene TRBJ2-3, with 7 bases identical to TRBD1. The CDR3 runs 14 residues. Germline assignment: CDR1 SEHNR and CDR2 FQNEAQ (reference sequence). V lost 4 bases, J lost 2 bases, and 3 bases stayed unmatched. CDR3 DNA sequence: TGTGCCAGCAGCTCCGGACAGGTCACAGATACGCAGTATTTT. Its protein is CASSSGQVTDTQYF.

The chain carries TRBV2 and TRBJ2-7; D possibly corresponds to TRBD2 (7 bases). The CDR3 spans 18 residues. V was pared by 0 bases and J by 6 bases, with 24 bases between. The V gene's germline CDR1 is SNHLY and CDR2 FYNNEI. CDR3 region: CASSEASRGGWKIIEQYF. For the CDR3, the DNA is TGTGCCAGCAGTGAAGCCTCTAGGGGGGGGTGGAAAATAATCGAGCAGTACTTC.

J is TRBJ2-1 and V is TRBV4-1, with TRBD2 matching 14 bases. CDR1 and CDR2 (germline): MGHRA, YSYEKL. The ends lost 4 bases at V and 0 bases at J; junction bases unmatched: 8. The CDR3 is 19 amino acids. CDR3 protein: CASSRTGTSGGTSYNEQFF. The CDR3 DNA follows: TGCGCCAGCAGCCGAACCGGGACTAGCGGGGGAACCTCCTACAATGAGCAGTTCTTC.

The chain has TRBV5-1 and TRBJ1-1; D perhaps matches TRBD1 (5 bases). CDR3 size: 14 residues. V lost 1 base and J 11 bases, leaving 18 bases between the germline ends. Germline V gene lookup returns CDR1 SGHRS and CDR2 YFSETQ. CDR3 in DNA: TGCGCCAGCAGCTTGACTCGGCAGGGCGGTGAGGCTTTCTTT. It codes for CASSLTRQGGEAFF.

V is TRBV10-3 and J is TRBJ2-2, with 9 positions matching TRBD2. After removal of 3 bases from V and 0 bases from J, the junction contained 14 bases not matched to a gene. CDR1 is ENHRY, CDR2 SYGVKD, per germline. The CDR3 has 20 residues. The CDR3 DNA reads TGTGCCATCAGTGAAGACTTCCATACCGGGACTAGCACGAACACCGGGGAGCTGTTTTTT. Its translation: CAISEDFHTGTSTNTGELFF.

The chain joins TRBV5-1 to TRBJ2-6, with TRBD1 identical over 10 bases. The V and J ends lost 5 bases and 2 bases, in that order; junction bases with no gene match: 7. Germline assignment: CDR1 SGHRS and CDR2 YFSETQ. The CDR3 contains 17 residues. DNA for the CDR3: TGCGCCAGCAGGGCATCCGGGACAGGGGCTGGGGCCAACGTCCTGACTTTC. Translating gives CASRASGTGAGANVLTF.

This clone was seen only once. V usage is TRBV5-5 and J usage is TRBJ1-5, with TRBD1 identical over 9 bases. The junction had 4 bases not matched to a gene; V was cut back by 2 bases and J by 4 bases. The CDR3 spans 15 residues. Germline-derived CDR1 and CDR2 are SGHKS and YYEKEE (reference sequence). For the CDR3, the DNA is TGTGCCAGCAGCTTCGGACAGGGGCAAAATCAGCCCCAGCATTTT. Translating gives CASSFGQGQNQPQHF.

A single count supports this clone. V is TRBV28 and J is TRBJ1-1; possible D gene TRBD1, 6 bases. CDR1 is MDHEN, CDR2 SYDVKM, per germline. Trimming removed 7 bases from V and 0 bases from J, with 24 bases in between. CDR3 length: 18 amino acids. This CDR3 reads CASNSHQWRGPVNTEAFF. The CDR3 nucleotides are TGTGCCAGCAATTCTCACCAGTGGCGGGGGCCCGTGAACACTGAAGCTTTCTTT.

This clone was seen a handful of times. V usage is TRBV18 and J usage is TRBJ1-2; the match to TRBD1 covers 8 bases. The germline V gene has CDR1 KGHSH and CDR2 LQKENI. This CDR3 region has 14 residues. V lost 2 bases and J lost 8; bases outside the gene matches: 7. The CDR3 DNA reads TGTGCCAGCTCACCAGCAGGGGGCTTTCGGGGCTACACCTTC. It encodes CASSPAGGFRGYTF.

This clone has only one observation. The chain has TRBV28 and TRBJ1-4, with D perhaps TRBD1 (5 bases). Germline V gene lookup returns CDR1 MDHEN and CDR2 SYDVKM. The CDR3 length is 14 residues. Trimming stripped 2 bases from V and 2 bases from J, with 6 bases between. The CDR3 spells CASSLPGTNEKLFF. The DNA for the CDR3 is TGTGCCAGCAGTTTACCAGGGACTAATGAAAAACTGTTTTTT.

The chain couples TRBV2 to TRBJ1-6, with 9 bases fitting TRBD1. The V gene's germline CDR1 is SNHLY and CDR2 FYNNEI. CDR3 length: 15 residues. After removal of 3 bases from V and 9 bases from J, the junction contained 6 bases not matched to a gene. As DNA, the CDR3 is TGTGCCAGCAGTGACTCCGGGACAGGGCGTTCACCCCTCCACTTT. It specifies CASSDSGTGRSPLHF.

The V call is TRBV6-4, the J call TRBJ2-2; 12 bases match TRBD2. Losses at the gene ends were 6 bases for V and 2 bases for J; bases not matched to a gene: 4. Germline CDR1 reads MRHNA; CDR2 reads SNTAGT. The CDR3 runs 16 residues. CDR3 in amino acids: CASSRLAGVNTGELFF. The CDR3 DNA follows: TGTGCCAGCAGCCGACTAGCGGGGGTCAACACCGGGGAGCTGTTTTTT.

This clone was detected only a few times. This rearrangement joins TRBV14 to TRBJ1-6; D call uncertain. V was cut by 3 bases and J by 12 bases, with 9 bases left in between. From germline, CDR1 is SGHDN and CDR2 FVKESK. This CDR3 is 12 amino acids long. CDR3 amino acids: CASSQARVPLHF. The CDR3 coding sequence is TGTGCCAGCAGCCAGGCTCGGGTACCCCTCCACTTT.

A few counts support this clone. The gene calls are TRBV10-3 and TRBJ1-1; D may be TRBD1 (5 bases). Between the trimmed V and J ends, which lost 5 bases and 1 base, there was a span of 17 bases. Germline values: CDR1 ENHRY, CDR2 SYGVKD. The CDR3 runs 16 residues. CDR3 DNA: TGTGCCATCAGTTTGGGAGGACAAGGGGCGAACACTGAAGCTTTCTTT. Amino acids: CAISLGGQGANTEAFF.

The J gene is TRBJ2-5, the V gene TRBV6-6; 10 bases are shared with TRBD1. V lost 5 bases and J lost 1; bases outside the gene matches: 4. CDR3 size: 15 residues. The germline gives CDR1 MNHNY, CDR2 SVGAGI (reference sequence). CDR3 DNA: TGTGCCAGCAGTGGGGACAGGGGCCGCCAAGAGACCCAGTACTTC. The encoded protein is CASSGDRGRQETQYF.

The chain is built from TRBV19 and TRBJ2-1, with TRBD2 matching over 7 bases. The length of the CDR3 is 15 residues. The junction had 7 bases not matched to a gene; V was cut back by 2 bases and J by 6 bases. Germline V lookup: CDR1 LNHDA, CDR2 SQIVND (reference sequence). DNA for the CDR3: TGTGCCAGTAGTATAAACCGGGACTATAGCAATGAGCAGTTCTTC. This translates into CASSINRDYSNEQFF.

The DNA for the CDR3 is TGTGCCAGTTTCCTCCGGGACAGGGGACCCTACACCTTC. Translated, it gives CASFLRDRGPYTF. The chain employs TRBV6-5 and TRBJ1-2; 10 bases are shared with TRBD1. CDR3 length: 13 residues. The V gene end was trimmed by 9 bases and the J gene end by 10 bases; junction bases not matched to a gene: 11. The V gene's germline CDR1 is MNHEY and CDR2 SVGAGI.

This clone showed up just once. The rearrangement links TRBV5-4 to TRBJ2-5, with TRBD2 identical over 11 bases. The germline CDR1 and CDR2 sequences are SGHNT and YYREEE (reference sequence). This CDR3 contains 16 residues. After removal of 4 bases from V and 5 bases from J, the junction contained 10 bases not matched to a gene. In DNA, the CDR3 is TGTGCCAGCAGCCCCACACTAGCGGGGGCCGGGGAGACCCAGTACTTC. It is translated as CASSPTLAGAGETQYF.

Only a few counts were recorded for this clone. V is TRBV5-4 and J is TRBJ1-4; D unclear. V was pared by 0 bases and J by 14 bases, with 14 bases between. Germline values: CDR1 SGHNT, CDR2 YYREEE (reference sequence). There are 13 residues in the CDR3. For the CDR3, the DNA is TGTGCCAGCAGCTTGGAGGTCGGTCGGCGGCTGTTTTTT. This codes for CASSLEVGRRLFF.